The sample holds one count of the clone carrying this T cell receptor beta chain. Its specificity is unknown. Germline V lookup: CDR1 SGHAT, CDR2 FQNNGV. The length of the CDR3 is 16 residues. Trimming took off 0 bases at V and 6 bases at J, with 17 bases between the two ends. These data originate in a study of graft-versus-host responses after intestinal transplantation. About the research overall: Each recipient received a multivisceral, liver-intestinal, or isolated intestinal graft. All recipients got anti-thymocyte globulin induction, then tacrolimus and steroids for 2 to 4 years.

The method was immunoSEQ multiplex PCR; TCRdb's version includes in-frame clones alone and lacks a portion of them. The data show roughly 120,000 clones, with about 93% seen just once and around 0.12% held by the top ten. The source is a human donor who received an intestinal transplant. The rearrangement joins TRBV11-2 to TRBJ1-2; maybe TRBD1 (5 bases). This specimen consisted of unstimulated CD4+ T cells sorted from spleen or lymph node cells, obtained before intestinal transplant. The CDR3 loop reads CASSLDSGGRVDGYTF. The CDR3 nucleotides read TGTGCCAGCAGCTTAGATTCTGGGGGTCGGGTTGATGGCTACACCTTC.